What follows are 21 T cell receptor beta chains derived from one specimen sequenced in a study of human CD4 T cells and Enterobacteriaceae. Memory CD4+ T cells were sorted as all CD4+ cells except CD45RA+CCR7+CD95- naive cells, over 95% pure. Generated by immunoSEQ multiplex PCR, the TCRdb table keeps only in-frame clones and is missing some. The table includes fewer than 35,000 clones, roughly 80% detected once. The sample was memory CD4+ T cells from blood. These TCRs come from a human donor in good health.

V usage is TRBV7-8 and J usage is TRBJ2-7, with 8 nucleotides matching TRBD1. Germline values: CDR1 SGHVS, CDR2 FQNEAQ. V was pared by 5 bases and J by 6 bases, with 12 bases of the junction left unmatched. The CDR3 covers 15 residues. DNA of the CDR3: TGTGCCAGCAGCCCTCAGACAGGGGTTAATCGCGAGCAGTACTTC. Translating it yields CASSPQTGVNREQYF.

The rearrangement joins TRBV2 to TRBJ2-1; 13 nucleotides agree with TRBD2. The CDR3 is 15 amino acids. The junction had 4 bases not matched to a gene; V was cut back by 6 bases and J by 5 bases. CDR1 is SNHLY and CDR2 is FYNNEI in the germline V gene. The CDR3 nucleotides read TGTGCCAGCAGGAGGACTAGCGGGAGTAACAATGAGCAGTTCTTC. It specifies CASRRTSGSNNEQFF.

CDR3 nucleotides: TGCGCCAGCAGCCTAAAATTTGGGACTAGCGGGAACAACTACGAGCAGTACTTC. Translation gives CASSLKFGTSGNNYEQYF. The V and J genes are TRBV5-1 and TRBJ2-7; 13 nucleotides agree with TRBD2. The length of the CDR3 is 18 residues. The junction had 13 bases not matched to a gene; V was cut back by 4 bases and J by 3 bases. Germline V gives CDR1 SGHRS, CDR2 YFSETQ. The complete variable domain, with remaining parts taken from reference TRBV5-1 and TRBJ2-7, reads KAGVTQTPRYLIKTRGQQVTLSCSPISGHRSVSWYQQTPGQGLQFLFEYFSETQRNKGNFPGRFSGRQFSNSRSEMNVSTLELGDSALYLCASSLKFGTSGNNYEQYFGPGTRLTVT.

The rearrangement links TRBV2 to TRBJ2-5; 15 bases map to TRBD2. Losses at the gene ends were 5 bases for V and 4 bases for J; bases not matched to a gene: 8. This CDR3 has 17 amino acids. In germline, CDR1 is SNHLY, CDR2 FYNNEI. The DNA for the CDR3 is TGTGCCAGCAGTAGGACTAGCGGGGGGGCCGGAGGAGAGACCCAGTACTTC. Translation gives CASSRTSGGAGGETQYF.

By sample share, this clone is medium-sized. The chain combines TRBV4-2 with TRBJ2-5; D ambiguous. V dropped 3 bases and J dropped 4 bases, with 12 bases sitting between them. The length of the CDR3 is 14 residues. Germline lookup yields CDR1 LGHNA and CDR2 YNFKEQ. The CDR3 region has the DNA TGTGCCAGCAGCCAGGGAAGGGTCGGAGAGACCCAGTACTTC. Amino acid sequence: CASSQGRVGETQYF.

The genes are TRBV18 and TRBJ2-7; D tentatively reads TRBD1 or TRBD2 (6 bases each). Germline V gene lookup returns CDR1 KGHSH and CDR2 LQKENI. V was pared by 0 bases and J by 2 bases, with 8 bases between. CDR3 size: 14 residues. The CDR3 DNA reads TGTGCCAGCTCACCACCAGGGGGGACCTACGAGCAGTACTTC. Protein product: CASSPPGGTYEQYF.

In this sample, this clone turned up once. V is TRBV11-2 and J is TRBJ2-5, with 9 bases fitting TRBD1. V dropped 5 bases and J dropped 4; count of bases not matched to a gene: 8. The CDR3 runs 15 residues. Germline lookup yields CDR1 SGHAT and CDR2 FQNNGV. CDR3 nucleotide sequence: TGTGCCAGCAGCATCGGACAGGGGAGAAGAGAGACCCAGTACTTC. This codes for CASSIGQGRRETQYF.

The CDR3 DNA reads TGTGCCAGTAGTATGAGCGTACTAAACACAGATACGCAGTATTTT. Its translation is CASSMSVLNTDTQYF. V and J are TRBV19 and TRBJ2-3; D not resolved. The germline V gene encodes CDR1 LNHDA and CDR2 SQIVND (reference sequence). The length of the CDR3 is 15 residues. V lost 3 bases, J lost 2 bases, and 12 bases lay in between. Full variable domain (missing parts from reference TRBV19 and TRBJ2-3): DGGITQSPKYLFRKEGQNVTLSCEQNLNHDAMYWYRQDPGQGLRLIYYSQIVNDFQKGDIAEGYSVSREKKESFPLTVTSAQKNPTAFYLCASSMSVLNTDTQYFGPGTRLTVL.

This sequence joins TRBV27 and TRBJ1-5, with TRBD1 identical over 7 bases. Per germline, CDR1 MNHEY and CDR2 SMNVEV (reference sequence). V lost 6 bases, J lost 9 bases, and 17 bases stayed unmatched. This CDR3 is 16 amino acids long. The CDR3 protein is CASSQQGSLTHRPQHF. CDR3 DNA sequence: TGTGCCAGCAGCCAACAGGGGTCCCTGACCCATCGGCCCCAGCATTTT.

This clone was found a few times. The CDR3 reads CSVTGLSGQETQYF. CDR3 nucleotide sequence: TGCAGCGTTACTGGTCTTTCGGGACAAGAGACCCAGTACTTC. J is TRBJ2-5 and V is TRBV29-1; D is possibly TRBD2 (5 bases). Germline CDR1 SQVTM, CDR2 ANQGSEA. The CDR3 has 14 residues. Trimming took off 5 bases at V and 2 bases at J, with 15 bases between the two ends.

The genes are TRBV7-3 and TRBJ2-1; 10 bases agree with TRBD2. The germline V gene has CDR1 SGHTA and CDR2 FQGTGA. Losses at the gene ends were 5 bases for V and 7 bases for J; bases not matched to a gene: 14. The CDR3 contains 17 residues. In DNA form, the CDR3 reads TGTGCCAGCAGCCCCCGGTCTAGCGGGAGTAGTGGGAATGAGCAGTTCTTC. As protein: CASSPRSSGSSGNEQFF.

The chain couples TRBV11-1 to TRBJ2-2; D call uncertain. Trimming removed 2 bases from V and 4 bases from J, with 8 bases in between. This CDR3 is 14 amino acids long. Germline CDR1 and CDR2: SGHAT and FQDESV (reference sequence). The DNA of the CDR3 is TGTGCCAGCAGCTTATCTGTGGGCACCGGGGAGCTGTTTTTT. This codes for CASSLSVGTGELFF.

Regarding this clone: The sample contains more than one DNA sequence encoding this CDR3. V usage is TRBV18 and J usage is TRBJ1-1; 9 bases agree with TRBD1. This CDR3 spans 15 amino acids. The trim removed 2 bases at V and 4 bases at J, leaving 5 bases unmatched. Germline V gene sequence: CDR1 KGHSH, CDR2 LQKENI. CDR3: CASSPAQGAATEAFF. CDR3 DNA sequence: TGTGCCAGCTCACCAGCACAGGGGGCGGCCACTGAAGCTTTCTTT.

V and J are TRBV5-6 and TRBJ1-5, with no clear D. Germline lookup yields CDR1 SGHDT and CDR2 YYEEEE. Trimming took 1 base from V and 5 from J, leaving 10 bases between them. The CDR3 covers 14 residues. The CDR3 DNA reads TGTGCCAGCAGCTTGTTCCGGGGTGATCAGCCCCAGCATTTT. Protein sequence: CASSLFRGDQPQHF.

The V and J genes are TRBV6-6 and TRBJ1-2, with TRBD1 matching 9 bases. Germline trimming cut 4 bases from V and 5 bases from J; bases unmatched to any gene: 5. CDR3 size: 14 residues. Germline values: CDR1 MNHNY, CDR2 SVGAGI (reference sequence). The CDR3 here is CASSSDRGWYGYTF. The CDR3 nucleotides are TGTGCCAGCAGTTCCGACAGGGGGTGGTATGGCTACACCTTC.

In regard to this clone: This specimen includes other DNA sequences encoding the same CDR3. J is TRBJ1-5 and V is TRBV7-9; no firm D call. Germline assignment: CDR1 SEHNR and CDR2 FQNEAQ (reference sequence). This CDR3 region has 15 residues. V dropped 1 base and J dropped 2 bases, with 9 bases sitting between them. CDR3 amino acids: CASSLGGKGNQPQHF. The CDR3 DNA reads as TGTGCCAGCAGCTTAGGAGGGAAGGGCAATCAGCCCCAGCATTTT.

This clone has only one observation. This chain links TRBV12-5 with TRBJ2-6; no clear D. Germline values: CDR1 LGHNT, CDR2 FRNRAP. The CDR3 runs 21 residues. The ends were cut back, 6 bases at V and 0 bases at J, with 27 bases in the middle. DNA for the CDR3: TGTGCTAGTGGCCGGCCGTCTGGTACGGCGTTAGAGAGCTCTGGGGCCAACGTCCTGACTTTC. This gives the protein CASGRPSGTALESSGANVLTF.

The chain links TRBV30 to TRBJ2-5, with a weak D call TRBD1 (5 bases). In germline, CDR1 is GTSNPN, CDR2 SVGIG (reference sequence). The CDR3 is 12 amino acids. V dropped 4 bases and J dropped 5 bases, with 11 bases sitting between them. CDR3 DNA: TGTGCCTGGAATCCAGGGAAGGAGACCCAGTACTTC. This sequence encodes CAWNPGKETQYF.

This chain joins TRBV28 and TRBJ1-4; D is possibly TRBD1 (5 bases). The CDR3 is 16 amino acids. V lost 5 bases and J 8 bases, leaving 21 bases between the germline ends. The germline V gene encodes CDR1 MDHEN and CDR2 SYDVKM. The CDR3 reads CASSPPIQGLGEKLFF. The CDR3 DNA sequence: TGTGCCAGCAGTCCCCCTATCCAGGGCCTGGGGGAAAAACTGTTTTTT.

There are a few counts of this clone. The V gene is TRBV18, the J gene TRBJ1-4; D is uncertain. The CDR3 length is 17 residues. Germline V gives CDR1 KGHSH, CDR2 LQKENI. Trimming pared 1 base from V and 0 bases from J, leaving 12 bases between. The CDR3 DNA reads TGTGCCAGCTCACCACTAGGCAGTGGAACAACTAATGAAAAACTGTTTTTT. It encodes CASSPLGSGTTNEKLFF.

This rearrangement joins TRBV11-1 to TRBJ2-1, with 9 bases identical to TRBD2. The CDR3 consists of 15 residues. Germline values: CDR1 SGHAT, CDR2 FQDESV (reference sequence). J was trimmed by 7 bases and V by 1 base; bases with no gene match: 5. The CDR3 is CASSLGSGSINEQFF. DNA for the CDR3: TGTGCCAGCAGCTTAGGTAGCGGGAGCATTAATGAGCAGTTCTTC.